The clone carrying this T cell receptor (beta chain) turned up a few times. Antigen specificity is unknown. The sample originates from a study of CD8 T cells in ankylosing spondylitis. Study-wide results and caveats: CD8+ by phenotype, disease-linked clones were relatively rare in peripheral blood. What appeared characteristic of ankylosing spondylitis blood was a TCR beta motif of seven to nine highly homologous variants. Past research had described some motif variants in reactive arthritis synovial fluid and blood. There was reportedly significant enrichment of clones that were disease-linked in matched ankylosing spondylitis synovial fluid.

TCRdb re-called the 5' RACE reads with MiXCR, one entry per CDR3 protein. The sample consists of 650,000 to 800,000 distinct CDR3 sequences, under 20% of them appearing once. This CDR3 has 14 amino acids. The ends lost 2 bases at V and 7 bases at J; junction bases unmatched: 7. Germline V gene sequence: CDR1 PRHDT, CDR2 FYEKMQ (reference sequence). This clonotype originated in a male donor with ankylosing spondylitis. This chain links TRBV13 with TRBJ2-7; the match to TRBD1 covers 8 bases. The specimen was blood, either unsorted or a sorted T cell fraction (not recorded which). As DNA, the CDR3 is TGTGCCAGCAGCTTATATACAGGGGGTAAAGAGCAGTACTTC. It yields the protein CASSLYTGGKEQYF.